The 2 T cell receptor beta chains below were found in one sample sequenced in a study of T cell changes during pregnancy in multiple sclerosis. Method: immunoSEQ multiplex PCR; TCRdb's copy keeps in-frame clones and lacks some. This sample has 45,000 or so clones, with roughly 95% found just once. Material: peripheral blood, obtained in the second trimester of pregnancy. The source is a female donor with multiple sclerosis, enrolled in a pregnancy study.

The chain links TRBV19 to TRBJ1-2; 9 bases match TRBD1. The CDR3 length is 14 residues. Losses at the gene ends were 4 bases for V and 6 bases for J; bases not matched to a gene: 6. Per the germline V gene, CDR1 is LNHDA and CDR2 is SQIVND (reference sequence). The CDR3 bases are TGTGCCAGTAGTAGCACAGGGGGCAGGGATGGCTACACCTTC. Protein product: CASSSTGGRDGYTF.

The rearrangement links TRBV28 to TRBJ2-1, with TRBD2 matching over 12 bases. V trimming: 1 base; J trimming: 1 base; junction bases outside the gene matches: 5. The length of the CDR3 is 18 residues. In germline, CDR1 is MDHEN, CDR2 SYDVKM. The CDR3 loop is CASSLSLGLAGSYNEQFF. Here the CDR3 DNA reads TGTGCCAGCAGTTTATCGCTCGGACTAGCGGGGTCCTACAATGAGCAGTTCTTC.